Listed below are T cell receptor beta chains from one sample, sequenced in a study of T cell responses to AZD1222 COVID-19 vaccine. Profiling relied on immunoSEQ multiplex PCR, and the TCRdb table lists in-frame clones only, not all of them. The repertoire has around 150,000 clones, 90% to 95% of them found once; the top ten carry 4.5% to 6.5%. The input for sequencing was peripheral blood, taken on day 0 of AZD1222 vaccination. These TCRs come from an adult in good health. Both conserved end residues are trimmed from each CDR3. Some rows mark clone size as missing; the rest say once, few, many or name a class of expanded clone.

len,j_gene,abundance,v_gene,CDR3aa
13,TRBJ2-5,-,TRBV2,ASSILRRSQETQY
10,TRBJ2-7,-,TRBV6-5,ATSEETYEQY
12,TRBJ2-3,few,TRBV5-1,ASSRSGTVDTQY
16,TRBJ1-5,-,TRBV18,ASSPRHGLAMDNQPQH
11,TRBJ2-2,-,TRBV6-5,AVTNLGSGELF
15,TRBJ2-2,once,TRBV27,ASSPRSGGRDTGELF
12,TRBJ2-7,few,TRBV27,ASSLGADSYEQY
13,TRBJ2-1,-,TRBV19,ASSIVAGSYNEQF
15,TRBJ1-2,-,TRBV3-1/TRBV3-2,ASSQDFQGSSNYGYT
12,TRBJ2-2,many,TRBV28,ASAKTSATGELF
13,TRBJ2-5,few,TRBV14,ASSETGGGKETQY
13,TRBJ2-1,-,TRBV11-2,ASSLERINYNEQF
11,TRBJ2-1,-,TRBV7-9,ASSVREADEQF
15,TRBJ2-1,-,TRBV9,ASSEIVAGGSDNEQF
13,TRBJ1-5,-,TRBV28,ASSPAPVTNQPQH
14,TRBJ2-1,-,TRBV21-1,ASRPLAGGFYNEQF
10,TRBJ2-1,once,TRBV27,ASSRSYNEQF
14,TRBJ2-1,-,TRBV24-1,ATSDLGSSENNEQF
10,TRBJ2-7,-,TRBV25-1,ASSASSYEQY
14,TRBJ1-6,-,TRBV14,ASSRHAGTGSSPLH
14,TRBJ1-3,-,TRBV27,ASARDRGSSGNTIY
10,TRBJ1-6,-,TRBV3-1/TRBV3-2,ASNLMDSPLH
15,TRBJ2-3,-,TRBV5-1,ASSLLSRAGETDTQY
13,TRBJ2-2,-,TRBV5-1,ASSLGTGNTGELF
12,TRBJ1-5,once,TRBV19,ASSIGPSNQPQH
15,TRBJ2-2,-,TRBV4-1,ASSQVRLQGDTGELF
13,TRBJ1-1,-,TRBV5-5,ASSLGWGLNTEAF
13,TRBJ2-7,-,TRBV7-6,ASSLEMGHNYEQY
13,TRBJ1-1,-,TRBV28,ASSFRGGGNTEAF
13,TRBJ1-4,-,TRBV11-2,ASSPGEELREKLF
14,TRBJ1-5,-,TRBV24-1,ATSDSDSYSNQPQH
11,TRBJ2-5,-,TRBV12-3/TRBV12-4,ASSVVGSETQY
14,TRBJ1-6,-,TRBV6-6,ASTLYSTGLNSPLH
19,TRBJ2-1,-,TRBV21-1,ASSPTPGGLAGLDSYNEQF
13,TRBJ1-5,-,TRBV19,ASSQDRDANQPQH
13,TRBJ1-2,-,TRBV27,ASSLSPGGNYGYT
15,TRBJ1-1,-,TRBV18,ASSPPGAGAMNTEAF
11,TRBJ2-3,-,TRBV28,ASIGPVTDTQY
15,TRBJ2-5,-,TRBV7-8,ASSFETLEGGVETQY
13,TRBJ2-1,-,TRBV19,ASSPAGNSYNEQF